A selection of T cell receptor beta chains follows, all from one sample in a study of identical twins. MiXCR was run by TCRdb on the 5' RACE reads, yielding one entry per CDR3 protein. The data show around 250,000 distinct CDR3 sequences, roughly 7.1% seen once. The sample also formed part of further work on T cells expressing NK-cell markers.

The sample comprised CD8+ T cells sorted from blood. The receptors shown here come from a woman between 18 and 29 years old in good health. The CDR3 runs from the conserved cysteine through the conserved F or W. D genes are given only for firm matches. The size of a clone is reported for some rows only, either as once, few or many, or as a class for expanded clones.

cdr3_nt	cdr3_aa	j_call	clone_size	d_call	cdr3_length	v_call
TGTGCCAGCAGCCAGACTAGCGGACCTCTTAGGTCCTACGAGCAGTACTTC	CASSQTSGPLRSYEQYF	TRBJ2-7	many	TRBD2	17	TRBV14
TGTGCCAGCAGGCCCTACCCGAATAGCAATCAGCCCCAGCATTTT	CASRPYPNSNQPQHF	TRBJ1-5	NA	NA	15	TRBV6-1
TGTGCCAGCAGTTTAACCCAAGACACTGAAGCTTTCTTT	CASSLTQDTEAFF	TRBJ1-1	NA	NA	13	TRBV6-5
TGTGCCAGCAGTCCCGTACTTAGCAATCAGCCCCAGCATTTT	CASSPVLSNQPQHF	TRBJ1-5	NA	NA	14	TRBV27
TGTGCCAGCAGCTTGGCCGTGCAGGGGAGTGGGGAGACCCAGTACTTC	CASSLAVQGSGETQYF	TRBJ2-5	NA	NA	16	TRBV5-6
TGCGCCAGCAGCAGAGGACCCGACGGCAAGGACGAGCAGTACTTC	CASSRGPDGKDEQYF	TRBJ2-7	many	NA	15	TRBV5-1
TGCAGCGTTGAAGGGGGCGCGGGTTTCACCTACAATGAGCAGTTCTTC	CSVEGGAGFTYNEQFF	TRBJ2-1	few	NA	16	TRBV29-1
TGCGCCAGCAGCTCAGGACTAGCGGGCCGGGGTGAGCAGTTCTTC	CASSSGLAGRGEQFF	TRBJ2-1	few	TRBD2	15	TRBV5-1
TGCAGCGTTCGCGATAGCAATCAGCCCCAGCATTTT	CSVRDSNQPQHF	TRBJ1-5	NA	NA	12	TRBV29-1
TGTGCCAGCAGTTTATCAAGGGTCCAAGAGACCCAGTACTTC	CASSLSRVQETQYF	TRBJ2-5	NA	NA	14	TRBV27
TGTGCCAGCAGCTCCTCCCTGACGGCGAACACCGGGGAGCTGTTTTTT	CASSSSLTANTGELFF	TRBJ2-2	NA	NA	16	TRBV11-2
TGTGCCACCAGCATGAGGGGCGGGTCCTACGAGCAGTACTTC	CATSMRGGSYEQYF	TRBJ2-7	few	NA	14	TRBV15
TGTGCCAGCAGCGTAGCTTTAGGCGGGGCCAACGTCCTGACTTTC	CASSVALGGANVLTF	TRBJ2-6	few	NA	15	TRBV9
TGTGCCAGCAGTTCTCCCGGCGGGGGGCCCGCAGATACGCAGTATTTT	CASSSPGGGPADTQYF	TRBJ2-3	few	TRBD2	16	TRBV7-9
TGTGCCAGCAGTTTTAGGTCCAGCTCCTACGAGCAGTACTTC	CASSFRSSSYEQYF	TRBJ2-7	many	NA	14	TRBV12-3/TRBV12-4
TGTGCCAGCAGGCGATTGAACCCAGATGAAGCTTTCTTT	CASRRLNPDEAFF	TRBJ1-1	few	NA	13	TRBV6-1
TGTGCCAGCAGGTCAACGTACTATGGCTACACCTTC	CASRSTYYGYTF	TRBJ1-2	few	NA	12	TRBV9
TGTGCCAGCAGCCCTCCATCAGGCGCCAGGGGCCAAGAGACCCAGTACTTC	CASSPPSGARGQETQYF	TRBJ2-5	NA	NA	17	TRBV7-9
TGTGCCAGCACCACTGGTGGAGAGACCCAGTACTTC	CASTTGGETQYF	TRBJ2-5	many	NA	12	TRBV27
TGTGCCATCGGAGCGGGGGGCCGAAACTACGAGCAGTACTTC	CAIGAGGRNYEQYF	TRBJ2-7	many	TRBD2	14	TRBV10-3
TGTGCCAGCAGCTCACGCCGGGACAGGAGCACAGATACGCAGTATTTT	CASSSRRDRSTDTQYF	TRBJ2-3	many	TRBD1	16	TRBV3-1
TGCAGTGCTAGGGCAGAAAGTATCAATGAGCAGTTCTTC	CSARAESINEQFF	TRBJ2-1	few	NA	13	TRBV20-1
TGCAGTGCTAGGGCAGGTAGCGCCTCCGAGACCCAGTACTTC	CSARAGSASETQYF	TRBJ2-5	NA	NA	14	TRBV20-1
TGTGCCAGCAGCCCCGACAGGGGGGACACTGAAGCTTTCTTT	CASSPDRGDTEAFF	TRBJ1-1	many	TRBD1	14	TRBV7-9
TGTGCTAGTGTCCTAGGACCTCTACTTCCCTTGAACACCGGGGAGCTGTTTTTT	CASVLGPLLPLNTGELFF	TRBJ2-2	NA	NA	18	TRBV12-5
TGTGCCAGCAGGGGCCAGGGGGTGCGACAGCCCCAGCATTTT	CASRGQGVRQPQHF	TRBJ1-5	many	TRBD1	14	TRBV2
TGTGCCAGCAGTTTAGTGGGGACTAGCGGGAGTGAGCAGTTCTTC	CASSLVGTSGSEQFF	TRBJ2-1	NA	TRBD2	15	TRBV12-3/TRBV12-4
TGTGCCAGCAGCTTCACTAGCGGGAGTGGGCAGTTCTTC	CASSFTSGSGQFF	TRBJ2-1	NA	TRBD2	13	TRBV11-2
TGTGCCAGCAGTTTAGCTGGGGGAGGTCAGCCCCAGCATTTT	CASSLAGGGQPQHF	TRBJ1-5	NA	NA	14	TRBV12-3/TRBV12-4
TGTGCCAGCAGGCCGGGGGGGAACACTGAAGCTTTCTTT	CASRPGGNTEAFF	TRBJ1-1	NA	NA	13	TRBV6-1
TGCAGTGCTAGATCTCCGGGAGACGGCGAGCAGTACTTC	CSARSPGDGEQYF	TRBJ2-7	NA	NA	13	TRBV20-1
TGTGCCAGCAGCGACCTCCCCCTAGGGGTGAGGGCCTACGAGCAGTACTTC	CASSDLPLGVRAYEQYF	TRBJ2-7	few	NA	17	TRBV7-2
TGTGCCACCAGCGCACAGGCAGGGTACCACACTGAAGCTTTCTTT	CATSAQAGYHTEAFF	TRBJ1-1	few	NA	15	TRBV15
TGTGCCAGCGTAGCGAGAGGTGGAGATACGCAGTATTTT	CASVARGGDTQYF	TRBJ2-3	NA	NA	13	TRBV7-2
TGTGCCAGCAGTGAAGTAGTGGAGGGGGCGAGCTACACCTTC	CASSEVVEGASYTF	TRBJ1-2	NA	TRBD1	14	TRBV6-1
TGTGCCAGCAGCTCCGGGACAGGACCCTACAATGAGCAGTTCTTC	CASSSGTGPYNEQFF	TRBJ2-1	NA	TRBD1	15	TRBV5-4
TGCAGCGCTGAGAGGGACAGCTACTACAATGAGCAGTTCTTC	CSAERDSYYNEQFF	TRBJ2-1	many	TRBD1	14	TRBV29-1
TGCGCCAGCAGTAGACAGGGCAATGAGCAGTTCTTC	CASSRQGNEQFF	TRBJ2-1	medium-sized	TRBD1	12	TRBV5-1
TGTGCCAGCTTGGAACCTAGCGGGAAAGGCTACGAGCAGTACTTC	CASLEPSGKGYEQYF	TRBJ2-7	NA	TRBD2	15	TRBV5-6